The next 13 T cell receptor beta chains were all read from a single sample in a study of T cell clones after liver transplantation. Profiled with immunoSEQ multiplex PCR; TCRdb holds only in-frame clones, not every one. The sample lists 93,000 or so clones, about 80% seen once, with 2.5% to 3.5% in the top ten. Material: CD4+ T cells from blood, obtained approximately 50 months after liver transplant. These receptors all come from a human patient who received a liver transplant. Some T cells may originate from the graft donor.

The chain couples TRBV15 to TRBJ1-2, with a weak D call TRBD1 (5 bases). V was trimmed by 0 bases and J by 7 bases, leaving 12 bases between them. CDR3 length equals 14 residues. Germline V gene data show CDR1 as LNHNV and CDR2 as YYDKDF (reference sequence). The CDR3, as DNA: TGTGCCACCAGCAGAGATAGCACAGGATTTGGCTACACCTTC. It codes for CATSRDSTGFGYTF.

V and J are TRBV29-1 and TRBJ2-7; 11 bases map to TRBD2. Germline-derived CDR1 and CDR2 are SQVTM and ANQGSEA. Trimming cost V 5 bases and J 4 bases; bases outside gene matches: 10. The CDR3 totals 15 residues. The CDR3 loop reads CSVRAGLAVGYEQYF. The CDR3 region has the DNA TGCAGCGTTCGGGCGGGACTAGCGGTAGGATACGAGCAGTACTTC.

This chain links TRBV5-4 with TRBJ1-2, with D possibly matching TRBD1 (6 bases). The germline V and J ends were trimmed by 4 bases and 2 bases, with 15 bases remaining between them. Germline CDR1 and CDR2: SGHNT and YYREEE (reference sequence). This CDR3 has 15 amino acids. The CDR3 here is CASSQERDKNYGYTF. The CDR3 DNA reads TGTGCCAGCAGCCAAGAACGGGACAAGAACTATGGCTACACCTTC. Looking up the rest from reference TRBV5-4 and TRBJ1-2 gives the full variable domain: ETGVTQSPTHLIKTRGQQVTLRCSSQSGHNTVSWYQQALGQGPQFIFQYYREEENGRGNFPPRFSGLQFPNYSSELNVNALELDDSALYLCASSQERDKNYGYTFGSGTRLTVV.

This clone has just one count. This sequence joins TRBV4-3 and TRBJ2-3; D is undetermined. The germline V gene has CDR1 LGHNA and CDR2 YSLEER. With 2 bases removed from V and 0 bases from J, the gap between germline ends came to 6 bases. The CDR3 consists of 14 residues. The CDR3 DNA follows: TGCGCCAGCAGCCAAAGTCCAAGCACAGATACGCAGTATTTT. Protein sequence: CASSQSPSTDTQYF.

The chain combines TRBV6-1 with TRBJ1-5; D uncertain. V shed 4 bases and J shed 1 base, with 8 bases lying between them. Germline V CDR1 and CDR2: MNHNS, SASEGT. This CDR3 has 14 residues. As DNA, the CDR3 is TGTGCCAGCAGTGTCGAACGGAGCAATCAGCCCCAGCATTTT. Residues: CASSVERSNQPQHF.

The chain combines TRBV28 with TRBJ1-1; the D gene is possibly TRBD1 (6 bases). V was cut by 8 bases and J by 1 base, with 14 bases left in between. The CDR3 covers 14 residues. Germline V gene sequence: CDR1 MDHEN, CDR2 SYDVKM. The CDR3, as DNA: TGTGCCAGCCGGTGGGGGGCGGGGAACACTGAAGCTTTCTTT. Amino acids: CASRWGAGNTEAFF.

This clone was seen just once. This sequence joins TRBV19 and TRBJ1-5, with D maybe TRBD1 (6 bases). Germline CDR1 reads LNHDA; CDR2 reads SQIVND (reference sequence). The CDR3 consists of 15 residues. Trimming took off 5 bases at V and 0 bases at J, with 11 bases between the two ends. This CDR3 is CASSWQTGSNQPQHF. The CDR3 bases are TGTGCCAGTAGTTGGCAGACAGGTAGCAATCAGCCCCAGCATTTT. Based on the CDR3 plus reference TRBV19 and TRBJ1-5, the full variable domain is DGGITQSPKYLFRKEGQNVTLSCEQNLNHDAMYWYRQDPGQGLRLIYYSQIVNDFQKGDIAEGYSVSREKKESFPLTVTSAQKNPTAFYLCASSWQTGSNQPQHFGDGTRLSIL.

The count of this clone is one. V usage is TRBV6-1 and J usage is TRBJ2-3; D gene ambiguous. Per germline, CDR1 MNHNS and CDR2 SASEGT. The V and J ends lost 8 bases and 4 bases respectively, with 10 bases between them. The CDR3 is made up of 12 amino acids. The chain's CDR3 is CASRTRADTQYF. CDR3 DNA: TGTGCCAGCCGGACCCGGGCAGATACGCAGTATTTT.

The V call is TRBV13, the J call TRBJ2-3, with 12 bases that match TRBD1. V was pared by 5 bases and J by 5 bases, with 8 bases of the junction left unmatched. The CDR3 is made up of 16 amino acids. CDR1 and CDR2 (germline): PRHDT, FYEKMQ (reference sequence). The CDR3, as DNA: TGTGCCAGCAGCCCGGGACAGGGGGCGAATAAAGATACGCAGTATTTT. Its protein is CASSPGQGANKDTQYF.

CDR3 residues: CASSESETQYF. The CDR3 DNA follows: TGCGCCAGCAGTGAGTCGGAGACCCAGTACTTC. The chain joins TRBV10-2 to TRBJ2-5; D is undetermined. The CDR3 has 11 amino acids. V was trimmed by 0 bases and J by 5 bases, leaving 1 base between them. CDR1 and CDR2 from the germline V gene are WSHSY and SAAADI.

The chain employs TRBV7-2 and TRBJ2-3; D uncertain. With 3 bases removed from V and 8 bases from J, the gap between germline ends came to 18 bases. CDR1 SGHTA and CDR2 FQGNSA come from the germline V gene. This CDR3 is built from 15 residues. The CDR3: CASSFPGKKTATQYF. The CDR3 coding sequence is TGTGCCAGCAGCTTTCCTGGAAAGAAAACTGCTACGCAGTATTTT.

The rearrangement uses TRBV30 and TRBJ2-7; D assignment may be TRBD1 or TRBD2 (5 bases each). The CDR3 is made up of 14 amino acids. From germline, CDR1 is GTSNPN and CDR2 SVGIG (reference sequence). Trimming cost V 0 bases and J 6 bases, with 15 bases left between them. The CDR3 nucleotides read TGTGCCTGGAGTGTAGGGACCCTCCTGGTCGAGCAGTACTTC. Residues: CAWSVGTLLVEQYF.

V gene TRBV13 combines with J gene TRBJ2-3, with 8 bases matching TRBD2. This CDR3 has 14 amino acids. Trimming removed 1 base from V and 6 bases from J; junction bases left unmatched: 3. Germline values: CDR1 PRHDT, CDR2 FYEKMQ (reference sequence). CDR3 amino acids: CASSLDGRGDTQYF. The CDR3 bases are TGTGCCAGCAGCTTAGACGGGAGGGGGGATACGCAGTATTTT. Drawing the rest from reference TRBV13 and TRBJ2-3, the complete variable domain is AAGVIQSPRHLIKEKRETATLKCYPIPRHDTVYWYQQGPGQDPQFLISFYEKMQSDKGSIPDRFSAQQFSDYHSELNMSSLELGDSALYFCASSLDGRGDTQYFGPGTRLTVL.